The rows below give T cell receptor beta chains drawn from one sample of a study of identical twins. TCRdb recomputed calls from the 5' RACE reads with MiXCR, one row per CDR3 protein. The sample consists of 1.5 million or so distinct CDR3 sequences, less than 35% of them appearing once. Sample: cord blood. These receptors were taken from a newborn girl in good health. CDR3s include the opening cysteine and the closing phenylalanine or tryptophan. The D gene is left open where the match is weak. Some rows mark clone size as missing; the rest say once, few, many or name a class of expanded clone.

J	V	D	size	CDR3	DNA
TRBJ2-1	TRBV5-6	.	.	CASSPLVGRTSDYNEQFF	TGTGCCAGCAGCCCTCTAGTGGGTCGGACAAGCGACTACAATGAGCAGTTCTTC
TRBJ2-3	TRBV12-3/TRBV12-4	.	.	CASSFTSSISADTQYF	TGTGCCAGCAGTTTCACTAGTAGCATTAGCGCAGATACGCAGTATTTT
TRBJ2-3	TRBV29-1	.	.	CSVEDGALRGDTQYF	TGCAGCGTTGAAGATGGGGCTCTACGAGGGGATACGCAGTATTTT
TRBJ1-6	TRBV27	.	few	CASSLLLTPRPPLHF	TGTGCCAGCAGTTTATTACTAACCCCCCGGCCACCCCTCCACTTT
TRBJ1-2	TRBV28	.	few	CASSPGSSAYGYTF	TGTGCCAGCAGTCCCGGGTCATCCGCCTATGGCTACACCTTC
TRBJ1-2	TRBV19	TRBD1	.	CASKSPGQGFYGYTF	TGTGCCAGTAAAAGCCCGGGACAGGGATTCTATGGCTACACCTTC
TRBJ2-7	TRBV4-1	TRBD2	.	CASSQDRGASGRYNEQYF	TGCGCCAGCAGCCAAGATCGTGGGGCTAGCGGGCGTTACAATGAGCAGTACTTC
TRBJ2-7	TRBV4-1	TRBD2	few	CASSQVLSGGFYEQYF	TGCGCCAGCAGCCAAGTCCTTAGCGGGGGGTTTTACGAGCAGTACTTC
TRBJ2-7	TRBV7-2	.	.	CASSPVRGTYEQYF	TGTGCCAGCAGCCCCGTCCGGGGAACCTACGAGCAGTACTTC
TRBJ2-4	TRBV12-3/TRBV12-4	TRBD2	few	CASTLEVSGTSGGLIAKNIQYF	TGTGCCAGCACCCTGGAAGTTTCAGGGACTAGCGGGGGGCTTATAGCCAAAAACATTCAGTACTTC
TRBJ2-7	TRBV5-1	TRBD1	.	CASRIGGYYEQYF	TGCGCCAGCAGGATAGGGGGCTACTACGAGCAGTACTTC
TRBJ2-7	TRBV20-1	TRBD2	.	CSARRAGGSSYNEQYF	TGCAGTGCCCGACGGGCGGGGGGAAGCTCCTACAATGAGCAGTACTTC
TRBJ1-2	TRBV19	.	.	CASTSSAGDYGYTF	TGTGCCAGTACTTCATCGGCGGGCGATTATGGCTACACCTTC
TRBJ1-2	TRBV28	.	.	CASSFKALRRANYGYTF	TGTGCCAGCAGTTTCAAGGCACTACGAAGAGCTAACTATGGCTACACCTTC
TRBJ1-2	TRBV2	.	.	CASSENQGPTYGYTF	TGTGCCAGCAGTGAAAACCAGGGCCCTACCTATGGCTACACCTTC
TRBJ2-7	TRBV10-3	.	.	CAISVPQGYEQYF	TGTGCCATCAGTGTCCCACAGGGCTACGAGCAGTACTTC
TRBJ2-1	TRBV15	TRBD1	.	CATRAIQGGFNEQFF	TGTGCCACCAGGGCTATACAGGGGGGTTTCAATGAGCAGTTCTTC
TRBJ1-1	TRBV3-1	.	few	CASSQPGTVNTEAFF	TGTGCCAGCAGCCAACCCGGAACAGTCAACACTGAAGCTTTCTTT
TRBJ2-4	TRBV20-1	.	.	CSAREGRYKNIQYF	TGCAGTGCTAGGGAGGGGCGCTACAAAAACATTCAGTACTTC
TRBJ1-1	TRBV7-9	TRBD1	.	CASRSSRDRGPNTEAFF	TGTGCCAGCAGGTCCTCCCGGGACAGGGGCCCTAACACTGAAGCTTTCTTT
TRBJ1-5	TRBV6-6	.	few	CASRVSGTNQPQHF	TGTGCCAGCAGAGTATCAGGGACAAATCAGCCCCAGCATTTT
TRBJ1-6	TRBV27	.	.	CASGPGRNNSPLHF	TGTGCCAGCGGGCCGGGACGGAATAATTCACCCCTCCACTTT
TRBJ2-1	TRBV20-1	TRBD2	.	CSASGLAVNEQFF	TGCAGTGCTAGTGGACTAGCAGTCAATGAGCAGTTCTTC
TRBJ2-5	TRBV11-1	.	.	CASRLVGGLKHEQYF	TGTGCCAGCAGACTTGTGGGGGGCCTTAAGCATGAGCAGTACTTC
TRBJ2-4	TRBV10-3	TRBD1	.	CAISAGTGGKNIQYF	TGTGCCATCAGCGCCGGGACAGGGGGTAAAAACATTCAGTACTTC
TRBJ2-7	TRBV28	.	many	CASSPRREQYF	TGTGCCAGCAGTCCCCGTCGCGAGCAGTACTTC
TRBJ2-7	TRBV24-1	.	.	CATSDFPYRKDEQYF	TGTGCCACCAGTGATTTCCCATACAGGAAGGACGAGCAGTACTTC
TRBJ1-1	TRBV2	TRBD1	few	CASNYGQGDWRTDTEAFF	TGTGCCAGCAACTACGGACAGGGTGATTGGAGGACGGACACTGAAGCTTTCTTT
TRBJ1-1	TRBV11-2	.	.	CASSPSTGKNTEAFF	TGTGCCAGCAGCCCCAGCACAGGGAAGAACACTGAAGCTTTCTTT
TRBJ2-7	TRBV3-1	.	.	CASSQLGGRYNEQYF	TGTGCCAGCAGCCAACTGGGGGGCCGCTACAATGAGCAGTACTTC
TRBJ2-1	TRBV7-9	TRBD2	.	CASSTPRASGLYNEQFF	TGTGCCAGCAGCACTCCCCGGGCTAGCGGACTCTACAATGAGCAGTTCTTC
TRBJ2-4	TRBV9	TRBD2	.	CASSAGLAGGKTIQYF	TGTGCCAGCAGCGCGGGACTAGCGGGGGGGAAAACCATTCAGTACTTC
TRBJ2-7	TRBV7-2	TRBD2	.	CASSLLWPSGNEQYF	TGTGCCAGCAGCTTGTTATGGCCTAGCGGGAACGAGCAGTACTTC
TRBJ1-1	TRBV5-1	TRBD1	.	CASSFRDRGTDTEAFF	TGCGCCAGCAGCTTCCGGGACAGGGGGACGGACACTGAAGCTTTCTTT
TRBJ1-2	TRBV28	.	.	CASSLLYSNYGYTF	TGTGCCAGCAGTTTATTGTACAGTAACTATGGCTACACCTTC
TRBJ2-7	TRBV28	TRBD2	many	CASSKRVGLAGESEQYF	TGTGCCAGCAGTAAGAGGGTCGGACTAGCGGGAGAGAGCGAGCAGTACTTC
TRBJ1-5	TRBV25-1	.	.	CASSESGVEAQAQHF	TGTGCCAGCAGTGAATCCGGGGTGGAGGCCCAGGCCCAGCATTTT
TRBJ2-1	TRBV7-2	TRBD2	.	CASSLGLRGGPYNEQFF	TGTGCCAGCAGCTTAGGCCTCCGGGGGGGGCCCTACAATGAGCAGTTCTTC
TRBJ2-6	TRBV5-1	.	few	CASRAVVSGANVLTF	TGCGCCAGCAGGGCGGTTGTCTCTGGGGCCAACGTCCTGACTTTC
TRBJ1-5	TRBV21-1	.	few	CASSPYRDNQPQHF	TGTGCCAGCAGTCCCTACAGGGACAATCAGCCCCAGCATTTT
TRBJ1-2	TRBV2	.	few	CASTKTGRPLESYTF	TGTGCCAGCACGAAAACGGGACGGCCTCTCGAAAGCTACACCTTC
TRBJ1-4	TRBV18	TRBD1	.	CASSPPGTANPLEKLFF	TGTGCCAGCTCACCACCAGGGACAGCGAATCCTCTTGAAAAACTGTTTTTT
TRBJ2-1	TRBV2	.	.	CASRAGSGQYNEQFF	TGTGCCAGCAGAGCAGGTAGCGGACAATACAATGAGCAGTTCTTC
TRBJ1-2	TRBV28	TRBD1	few	CASSLLGGPPGQGANYGYTF	TGTGCCAGCAGTTTACTCGGTGGACCTCCGGGACAGGGGGCTAACTATGGCTACACCTTC
TRBJ2-5	TRBV5-5	TRBD1	few	CASSLFSGYRGQETQYF	TGTGCCAGCAGCTTGTTTTCTGGATACAGGGGACAAGAGACCCAGTACTTC
TRBJ1-1	TRBV18	TRBD1	.	CASSPKLVTGENTEAFF	TGTGCCAGCTCACCAAAGTTGGTTACAGGGGAGAACACTGAAGCTTTCTTT
TRBJ2-1	TRBV3-1	.	.	CATIHSQGEGYNEQFF	TGTGCCACCATACACTCGCAGGGGGAGGGCTACAATGAGCAGTTCTTC
TRBJ2-1	TRBV5-1	.	few	CASSLEHTSYNEQFF	TGCGCCAGCAGCTTGGAACATACCTCCTACAATGAGCAGTTCTTC
TRBJ1-5	TRBV20-1	.	.	CNARDGRVGQPQHF	TGCAATGCTAGAGATGGGAGGGTGGGACAGCCCCAGCATTTT
TRBJ1-6	TRBV20-1	.	few	CSARDLQSSYNSPLHF	TGCAGTGCTAGAGATCTGCAGAGCTCCTATAATTCACCCCTCCACTTT